This TCR beta chain was found in a study of technical replicates of blood from several donors. Produced via immunoSEQ multiplex PCR; TCRdb's table is partial and in-frame only. The data contain about 74,000 clones, 75% to 90% of them singletons. Specimen: T cells isolated from PBMCs. The receptor comes from a human donor in good health.

The CDR3 bases are TGCGCCAGCAGCCAAGAGGCTAGCGGGGGAGGGCCGCCCTTAGCGCAGTATTTT. This gives the protein CASSQEASGGGPPLAQYF. The genes are TRBV4-3 and TRBJ2-3; the match to TRBD2 covers 10 bases. CDR3 length: 18 residues. Germline V gene data show CDR1 as LGHNA and CDR2 as YSLEER. The ends lost 0 bases at V and 10 bases at J; junction bases unmatched: 16.